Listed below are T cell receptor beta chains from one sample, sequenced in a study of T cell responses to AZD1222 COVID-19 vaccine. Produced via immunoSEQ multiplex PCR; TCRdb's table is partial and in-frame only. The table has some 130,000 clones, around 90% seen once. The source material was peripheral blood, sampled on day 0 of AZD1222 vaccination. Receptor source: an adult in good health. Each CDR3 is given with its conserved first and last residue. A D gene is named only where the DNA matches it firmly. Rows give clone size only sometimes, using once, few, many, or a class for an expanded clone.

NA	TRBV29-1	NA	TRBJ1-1	TGCAGCGGCGGAGGCCGGGGGACTGAAGCTTTCTTT	CSGGGRGTEAFF
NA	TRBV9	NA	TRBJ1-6	TGTGCCAGTTCAGGGATGGGTAGTTCACCCCTCCACTTT	CASSGMGSSPLHF
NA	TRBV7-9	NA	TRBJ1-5	TGTGCCAGCGCACCCGGAGGGGCCCTGGGTCAGCCCCAGCATTTT	CASAPGGALGQPQHF
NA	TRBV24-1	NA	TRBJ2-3	TGTGCCACCAGTGTGACCTCCCTCGGGGTAGATACGCAGTATTTT	CATSVTSLGVDTQYF
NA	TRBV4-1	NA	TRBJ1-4	TGCGCCAGCAGCCAAGATAGGCTGGAAAAACTGTTTTTT	CASSQDRLEKLFF
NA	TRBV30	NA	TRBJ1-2	TGTGCCTGGAGGGGGAGGGACTTTTCGAACTATGGCTACACCTTC	CAWRGRDFSNYGYTF
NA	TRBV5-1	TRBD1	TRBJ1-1	TGCGCCAGCAGCTTGGTGGACAGGGTCAACGAAGCTTTCTTT	CASSLVDRVNEAFF
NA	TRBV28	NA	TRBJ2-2	TGTGCCAGCAGTAAAACAGGGTCCACCGGGGAGCTGTTTTTT	CASSKTGSTGELFF
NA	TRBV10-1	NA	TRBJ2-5	TGCGCCAGCAGTTCCGATCTGTCCTCCCAAGAGACCCAGTACTTC	CASSSDLSSQETQYF
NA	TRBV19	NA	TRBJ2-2	TGTGCCAGTAGTATAGTTCAAGGGGTCGGGGAGCTGTTTTTT	CASSIVQGVGELFF
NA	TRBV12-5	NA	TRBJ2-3	TGTGCTAGTGGTTTGCCAGTCACAGATACGCAGTATTTT	CASGLPVTDTQYF
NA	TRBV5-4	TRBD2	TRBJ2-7	TGTGCCAGCAGCTTGGGCGGGAGGGCCTCCTACGAGCAGTACTTC	CASSLGGRASYEQYF
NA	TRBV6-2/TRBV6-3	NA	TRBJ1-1	TGTGCCAGCAGCCGCGTTCGTTCGGCTGAAGCTTTCTTT	CASSRVRSAEAFF
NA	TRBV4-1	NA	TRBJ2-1	TGCGCCAGCAGCCGAGAGGGACCCGAAAGACTGAGCTCCTACAATGAGCAGTTCTTC	CASSREGPERLSSYNEQFF
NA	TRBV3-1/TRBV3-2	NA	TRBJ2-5	TGTGCCAGCAGCCAAGATGCGACCCAACGTGCCCAGTACTTC	CASSQDATQRAQYF
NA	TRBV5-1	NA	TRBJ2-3	TGCGCCAGCAGCACCACCGGGGGCACAGATACGCAGTATTTT	CASSTTGGTDTQYF
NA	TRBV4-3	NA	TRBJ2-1	TGCGCCAGCAGCCAAGACTCCTACAATGAGCAGTTCTTC	CASSQDSYNEQFF
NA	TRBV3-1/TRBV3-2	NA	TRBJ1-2	TGTGCCAGCAGCCCGATATCTCGGGGCAGCTATGGCTACACCTTC	CASSPISRGSYGYTF
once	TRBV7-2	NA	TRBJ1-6	TGTGCCAGCAGCTTATACGTGGGGGCGGGGAATTCACCCCTCCACTTT	CASSLYVGAGNSPLHF
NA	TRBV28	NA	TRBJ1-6	TGTGCCAGCAGTTCCCCCCCGCGGTCACCCCTCCACTTT	CASSSPPRSPLHF
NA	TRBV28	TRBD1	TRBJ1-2	TGTGCCAGCAGTTCGGGACAGCGCTACACCTTC	CASSSGQRYTF
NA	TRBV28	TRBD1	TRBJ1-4	TGTGCCAGCAGTACGACAGGGTTCCGGAGGGAAAAACTGTTTTTT	CASSTTGFRREKLFF
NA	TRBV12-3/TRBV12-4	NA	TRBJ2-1	TGTGCCAGCAGAACCCGTATTGAGCAGTTCTTC	CASRTRIEQFF
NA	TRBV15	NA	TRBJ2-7	TGTGCCACCAGCCCCTCGACTACAGTGGAGGAGCAGTACTTC	CATSPSTTVEEQYF
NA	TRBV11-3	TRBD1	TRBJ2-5	TGTGCCAGCAGCTTCGGGACAGGGACGGAGACCCAGTACTTC	CASSFGTGTETQYF
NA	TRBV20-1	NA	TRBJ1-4	TGCAGTGCTGAAGCAGGTGAAAAACTGTTTTTT	CSAEAGEKLFF
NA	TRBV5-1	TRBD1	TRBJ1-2	TGCGCCAGCAGCCCCACAGGGGGAAACTATGGCTACACCTTC	CASSPTGGNYGYTF
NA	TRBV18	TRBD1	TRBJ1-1	TGTGCCAGCTCACCAATTGAGGGGGCGCCGAACACTGAAGCTTTCTTT	CASSPIEGAPNTEAFF
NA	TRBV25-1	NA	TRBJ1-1	TGTGCCAGCAGTGAAGGGTGGAACACTGAAGCTTTCTTT	CASSEGWNTEAFF
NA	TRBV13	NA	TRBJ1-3	TGTGCCAGCAGCTTTCGGGTACCGTCTGGAAACACCATATATTTT	CASSFRVPSGNTIYF
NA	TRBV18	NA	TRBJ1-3	TGTGCCAGCTCGCCAAATAGGGGTCCTGGAAACACCATATATTTT	CASSPNRGPGNTIYF
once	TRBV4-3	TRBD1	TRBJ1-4	TGCGCCAGCAGCCGTGGGACAGGGGAAGAAAAACTGTTTTTT	CASSRGTGEEKLFF
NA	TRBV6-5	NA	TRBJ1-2	TGTGCCAGCAGTCCGGGAGGGGCGAGCTATGGCTACACCTTC	CASSPGGASYGYTF
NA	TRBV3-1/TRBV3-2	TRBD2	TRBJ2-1	TGTGCCAGCAGCCGGGGGGGAAACAATGAGCAGTTCTTC	CASSRGGNNEQFF
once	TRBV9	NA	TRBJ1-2	TGTGCCAGCAGCGCCGGGACGGTCCGCTATGGCTACACCTTC	CASSAGTVRYGYTF
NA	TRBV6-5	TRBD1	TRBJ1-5	TGTGCCAGCAGCTCCGGACAGGGCCTTCAGCCCCAGCATTTT	CASSSGQGLQPQHF
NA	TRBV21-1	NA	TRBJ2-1	TGTGCCAGCACCAACCAGGCTAATTGGAGCTCGGTCTTC	CASTNQANWSSVF
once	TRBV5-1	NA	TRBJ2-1	TGCGCCAGCAGCTCAGGGACCTCATACAATGAGCAGTTCTTC	CASSSGTSYNEQFF
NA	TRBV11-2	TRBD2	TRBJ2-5	TGTGCCAGCTCCAATAAGTTTATAACTAGCGGGGAAGAGACCCAGTACTTC	CASSNKFITSGEETQYF
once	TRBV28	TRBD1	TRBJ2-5	TGTGCCAGCACCACAGGGGCTAAAGAGACCCAGTACTTC	CASTTGAKETQYF
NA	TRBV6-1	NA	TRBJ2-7	TGTGCCAGCAGTGAAGCGGCCGTCGACGAGCAGTACTTC	CASSEAAVDEQYF
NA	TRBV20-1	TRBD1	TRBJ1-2	TGCAGTGCTAGTGGAGGGGGCGCAGACTATGGCTACACCTTC	CSASGGGADYGYTF
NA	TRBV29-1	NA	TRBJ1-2	TGCAGCGTTGAGCTCCACACCTTC	CSVELHTF
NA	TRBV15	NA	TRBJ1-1	TGTGCCACCAGCAGAGAGGGGACGGGGACTGAAGCTTTCTTT	CATSREGTGTEAFF
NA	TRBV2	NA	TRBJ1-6	TGTGCCAGCAGCACCACAGGGTCCCATTCACCCCTCCACTTT	CASSTTGSHSPLHF
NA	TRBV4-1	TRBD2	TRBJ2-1	TGCGCCAGCAGCCAAGGACTAGCGGGAGGCAATGAGCAGTTCTTC	CASSQGLAGGNEQFF
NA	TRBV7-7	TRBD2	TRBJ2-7	TGTGCCAGCAGCTTACAAGGTCTTAGCGGGACCGAACCCTACGAGCAGTACTTC	CASSLQGLSGTEPYEQYF
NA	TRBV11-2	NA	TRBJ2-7	TGTGCCAGCAGCTTAGTCAGGGAAACGAGCTCCTACGAGCAGTACTTC	CASSLVRETSSYEQYF
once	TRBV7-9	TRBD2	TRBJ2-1	TGTGCCAGCAGCCCGGGGACTAGCAGCCATGAGCAGTTCTTC	CASSPGTSSHEQFF
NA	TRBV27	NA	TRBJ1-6	TGTGCCAGCACCCCCCGACCCTATAATTCACCCCTCCACTTT	CASTPRPYNSPLHF
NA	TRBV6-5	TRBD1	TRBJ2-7	TGTGCCAGCAGCACCGACAGGGATTACTACGAGCAGTACTTC	CASSTDRDYYEQYF